This T cell receptor beta chain was sequenced in a study of PD-1 blockade in mismatch repair-deficient tumors. Profiled with immunoSEQ multiplex PCR; TCRdb holds only in-frame clones, not every one. The sample comprises 85,000 to 130,000 clones, 82% of which are singletons, and around 6.9% rests with the top ten. V lost 4 bases and J 8 bases, leaving 15 bases between the germline ends. The CDR3 runs 14 residues. Germline V gives CDR1 SGHNT, CDR2 YYREEE (reference sequence). This clone has a single count. The chain is built from TRBV5-4 and TRBJ1-4; weak D call: TRBD1 (6 bases). The sequence derives from an adult with mismatch repair-deficient cancer. Source: peripheral blood, taken about 36 weeks after starting pembrolizumab. In DNA, the CDR3 is TGTGCCAGCAGCCCCAGGGGCGCCGGAGAAAAACTGTTTTTT. It is translated as CASSPRGAGEKLFF.